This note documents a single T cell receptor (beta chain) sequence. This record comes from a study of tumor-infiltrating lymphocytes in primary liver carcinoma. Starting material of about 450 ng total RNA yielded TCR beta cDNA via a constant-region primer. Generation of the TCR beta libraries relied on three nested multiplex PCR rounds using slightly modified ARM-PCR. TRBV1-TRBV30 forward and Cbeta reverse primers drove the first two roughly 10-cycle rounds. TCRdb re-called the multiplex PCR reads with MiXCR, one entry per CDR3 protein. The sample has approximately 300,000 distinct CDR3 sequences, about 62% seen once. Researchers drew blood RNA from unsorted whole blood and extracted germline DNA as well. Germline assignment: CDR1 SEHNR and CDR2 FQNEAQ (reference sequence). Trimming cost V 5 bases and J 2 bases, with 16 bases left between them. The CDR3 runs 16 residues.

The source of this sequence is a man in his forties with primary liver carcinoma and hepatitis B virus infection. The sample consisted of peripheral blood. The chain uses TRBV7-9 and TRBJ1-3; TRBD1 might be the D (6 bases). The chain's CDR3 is CASSPLTGGTGNTIYF. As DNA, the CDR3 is TGTGCCAGCAGCCCATTGACAGGAGGGACTGGAAACACCATATATTTT.